A single sample is the source of the 21 T cell receptor beta chains below, sequenced in a study of T-cell memory formation after mild COVID-19. TCRdb re-derived calls from the 5' RACE reads in MiXCR, one entry per CDR3 protein. The sample gives 200,000 or so distinct CDR3 sequences, just over 9.5% of which show up once; 3% to 4% is in the top ten. Sequenced: PBMCs or a T cell subset sorted from them (not recorded which). All receptors come from a man between 18 and 29 years old who had mild COVID-19 (a few samples of this study predate the infection). Cell type and time point are not known.

This clonotype was detected only a few times. The CDR3 reads CASSLAWASGGLSSYNEQFF. The CDR3 DNA is TGTGCCAGCAGCTTAGCTTGGGCTAGCGGGGGGCTCAGCTCCTACAATGAGCAGTTCTTC. The chain couples TRBV7-8 to TRBJ2-1, with TRBD2 identical over 11 bases. Germline trimming cut 0 bases from V and 0 bases from J; bases unmatched to any gene: 10. CDR1 is SGHVS and CDR2 is FQNEAQ in the germline V gene. The CDR3 spans 20 residues.

This clonotype was detected many times. CDR3 region: CASSYFGEVGTEAFF. The CDR3 region has the DNA TGCGCCAGCAGCTATTTCGGGGAGGTGGGCACTGAAGCTTTCTTT. The gene calls are TRBV5-1 and TRBJ1-1; D unresolved. Germline V gene lookup returns CDR1 SGHRS and CDR2 YFSETQ. This CDR3 has 15 residues. V dropped 3 bases and J dropped 4 bases, with 16 bases sitting between them. The full variable domain, completed using reference TRBV5-1 and TRBJ1-1, is KAGVTQTPRYLIKTRGQQVTLSCSPISGHRSVSWYQQTPGQGLQFLFEYFSETQRNKGNFPGRFSGRQFSNSRSEMNVSTLELGDSALYLCASSYFGEVGTEAFFGQGTRLTVV.

This clonotype showed up many times. The chain has TRBV20-1 and TRBJ2-3, with D tentatively TRBD2 (5 bases). The CDR3 runs 15 residues. Germline V gene sequence: CDR1 DFQATT, CDR2 SNEGSKA (reference sequence). V lost 6 bases, J lost 6 bases, and 22 bases lay in between. The CDR3 here is CSARGSRVPFDTQYF. For the CDR3, the DNA is TGCAGTGCCCGAGGGTCTAGGGTCCCTTTCGATACGCAGTATTTT.

The rearrangement uses TRBV5-1 and TRBJ1-2, with D tentatively TRBD1 (5 bases). The germline gives CDR1 SGHRS, CDR2 YFSETQ. CDR3 length equals 15 residues. V lost 4 bases, J lost 2 bases, and 15 bases lay in between. CDR3 DNA: TGCGCCAGCAGCCCTTTCGGGGGAGTGAACTATGGCTACACCTTC. It translates to CASSPFGGVNYGYTF.

The chain uses TRBV6-5 and TRBJ1-2; D remains ambiguous. The ends were cut back, 2 bases at V and 0 bases at J, with 19 bases in the middle. The germline V gene has CDR1 MNHEY and CDR2 SVGAGI. This CDR3 comprises 18 residues. The CDR3 bases are TGTGCCAGCAGTTACACGAGTCCCTCGGGCCTTACTAACTATGGCTACACCTTC. Its translation is CASSYTSPSGLTNYGYTF.

In this sample, this clonotype turned up a few times. This chain connects TRBV20-1 to TRBJ2-3; 11 nucleotides align to TRBD2. This CDR3 has 15 amino acids. Germline loops: CDR1 DFQATT, CDR2 SNEGSKA (reference sequence). Trimming removed 3 bases from V and 1 base from J; junction bases left unmatched: 3. The CDR3 protein is CSASVLAGGTDTQYF. CDR3 in DNA: TGCAGTGCTAGTGTACTAGCGGGGGGCACAGATACGCAGTATTTT.

There are a few counts of this clonotype. The chain uses TRBV7-3 and TRBJ2-7; the D gene is possibly TRBD2 (7 bases). V lost 1 base to trimming and J lost 2 bases, with 12 bases between them. Germline V CDR1 and CDR2: SGHTA, FQGTGA. The CDR3 is made up of 15 amino acids. CDR3 in DNA: TGTGCCAGCAGCTTAAGGCGGGGGCCTACCTACGAGCAGTACTTC. Amino acid sequence: CASSLRRGPTYEQYF.

In this sample, this clonotype turned up many times. The V call is TRBV18, the J call TRBJ2-7; D possibly corresponds to TRBD2 (7 bases). Trimming stripped 1 base from V and 4 bases from J, with 14 bases between. The CDR3 sequence is 15 residues long. CDR1 is KGHSH, CDR2 LQKENI, per germline. For the CDR3, the DNA is TGTGCCAGCTCACCACGAGGCGGGGGCATTTACGAGCAGTACTTC. It is translated as CASSPRGGGIYEQYF. The full variable domain, in which reference TRBV18 and TRBJ2-7 provide the parts outside the CDR3, is NAGVMQNPRHLVRRRGQEARLRCSPMKGHSHVYWYRQLPEEGLKFMVYLQKENIIDESGMPKERFSAEFPKEGPSILRIQQVVRGDSAAYFCASSPRGGGIYEQYFGPGTRLTVT.

This clonotype was counted a few times. The chain recombines TRBV12-3 or TRBV12-4 with TRBJ2-5, with D possibly matching TRBD1 (7 bases). This CDR3 has 17 residues. Deletions cut 1 base from V and 0 bases from J, with 15 bases between. Here the CDR3 reads CASSLGWGRGDQETQYF. In DNA form, the CDR3 reads TGTGCCAGCAGTTTAGGCTGGGGCAGGGGGGACCAAGAGACCCAGTACTTC.

J is TRBJ2-2 and V is TRBV5-1; 8 positions agree with TRBD1. Germline values: CDR1 SGHRS, CDR2 YFSETQ. J gave up 4 bases and V 4 bases, and 6 bases lay outside the gene matches. CDR3 length: 15 amino acids. The CDR3 DNA is TGCGCCAGCAGCGAAACAGGGGGTATCACCGGGGAGCTGTTTTTT. Amino acid sequence: CASSETGGITGELFF.

This chain connects TRBV6-6 to TRBJ2-1; 9 nucleotides match TRBD1. The CDR3 has 14 amino acids. The germline V gene encodes CDR1 MNHNY and CDR2 SVGAGI (reference sequence). Trimming removed 2 bases from V and 9 bases from J; junction bases left unmatched: 5. The CDR3 nucleotides are TGTGCCAGCAGTTACACAGGGGGCACGGGTGAGCAGTTCTTC. Its translation is CASSYTGGTGEQFF.

CDR3 protein: CSARSVYNQPQHF. Written as DNA, the CDR3 is TGCAGTGCTAGGTCCGTCTACAATCAGCCCCAGCATTTT. This chain joins TRBV20-1 and TRBJ1-5; D call uncertain. This CDR3 is built from 13 residues. Trimming pared 3 bases from V and 3 bases from J, leaving 9 bases between. Germline CDR1 is DFQATT and CDR2 is SNEGSKA (reference sequence).

This clonotype was counted a few times. This sequence joins TRBV3-1 and TRBJ2-2; D call uncertain. Germline-derived CDR1 and CDR2 are LGHDT and YNNKEL (reference sequence). This CDR3 has 16 amino acids. V was shortened by 5 bases and J by 0 bases, with 13 bases between the two germline ends. CDR3 in DNA: TGTGCCAGCAGCTCTATAGGGTCTTCGAACACCGGGGAGCTGTTTTTT. Translation: CASSSIGSSNTGELFF.

There are a few counts of this clonotype. The gene calls are TRBV20-1 and TRBJ2-7; the D call may be TRBD1 or TRBD2 (5 bases each). The V end lost 5 bases, the J end lost 3 bases, and 8 bases lay between the germline ends. The CDR3 has 11 residues. CDR1 is DFQATT, CDR2 SNEGSKA, per germline (reference sequence). CDR3 amino acids: CSARDDYEQYF. DNA of the CDR3: TGCAGTGCTCGGGACGACTACGAGCAGTACTTC.

This clonotype was detected only a few times. The J gene is TRBJ2-7, the V gene TRBV5-1, with 10 positions matching TRBD1. CDR3 size: 16 residues. Germline assignment: CDR1 SGHRS and CDR2 YFSETQ. Unmatched junction bases numbered 4, after V lost 0 bases and J lost 1 base. The CDR3 DNA reads TGCGCCAGCAGCTTGGTCGGGGACAGGGGTTCCTACGAGCAGTACGTC. Translating gives CASSLVGDRGSYEQYV.

The table lists this clonotype with a few counts. V is TRBV7-2 and J is TRBJ2-1, with D uncertain. The CDR3 is 13 amino acids. Germline-derived CDR1 and CDR2 are SGHTA and FQGNSA. The V gene lost 0 bases and the J gene lost 6 bases, with 6 bases spanning the gap. CDR3 coding DNA: TGTGCCAGCAGCTTAGCAATTCCCAATGAGCAGTTCTTC. Translating gives CASSLAIPNEQFF. Full variable domain (missing parts from reference TRBV7-2 and TRBJ2-1): GAGVSQSPSNKVTEKGKDVELRCDPISGHTALYWYRQSLGQGLEFLIYFQGNSAPDKSGLPSDRFSAERTGGSVSTLTIQRTQQEDSAVYLCASSLAIPNEQFFGPGTRLTVL.

The chain has TRBV11-2 and TRBJ2-4; TRBD2 matches at 14 bases. Germline loops: CDR1 SGHAT, CDR2 FQNNGV. The CDR3 sequence is 18 residues long. The V gene end was trimmed by 6 bases and the J gene end by 0 bases; junction bases not matched to a gene: 7. This CDR3 reads CASSSGLAGVLAKNIQYF. The CDR3 DNA reads TGTGCCAGCAGTTCGGGACTAGCGGGGGTCCTAGCCAAAAACATTCAGTACTTC.

The table lists this clonotype with many counts. The rearrangement links TRBV5-1 to TRBJ2-1, with 7 bases lining up with TRBD2. J lost 2 bases, V lost 4 bases, and 3 bases had no gene match. CDR1 is SGHRS, CDR2 YFSETQ, per germline. CDR3 length: 14 amino acids. The CDR3 spells CASSPGTTYNEQFF. The CDR3 region has the DNA TGCGCCAGCAGCCCCGGGACTACCTACAATGAGCAGTTCTTC.

The gene calls are TRBV30 and TRBJ1-1; tentatively, D is TRBD1 (6 bases). Germline-derived CDR1 and CDR2 are GTSNPN and SVGIG (reference sequence). This CDR3 region has 13 residues. V dropped 5 bases and J dropped 4 bases, with 14 bases sitting between them. The CDR3 nucleotides are TGTGCCTGGTCAACAGGGAGGGTCACTGAAGCTTTCTTT. It is translated as CAWSTGRVTEAFF.

This clonotype appeared a few times. The chain has TRBV2 and TRBJ2-2; D is possibly TRBD1 (5 bases). Germline V gene lookup returns CDR1 SNHLY and CDR2 FYNNEI. This CDR3 is 15 amino acids long. V was shortened by 6 bases and J by 0 bases, with 11 bases between the two germline ends. CDR3 sequence reads: CASSRQTSNTGELFF. The CDR3 DNA reads as TGTGCCAGCAGCAGACAGACTTCGAACACCGGGGAGCTGTTTTTT.

This clonotype was seen just once. V gene TRBV12-3 or TRBV12-4 combines with J gene TRBJ1-3; D ambiguous. Deletions cut 1 base from V and 4 bases from J, with 8 bases between. This CDR3 has 14 amino acids. Here the CDR3 reads CASSLEALGNTIYF. CDR3 DNA: TGTGCCAGCAGTTTAGAAGCGCTCGGAAACACCATATATTTT.